What follows describes a single TCR beta chain. Reverse transcription used roughly 0.45 to 1 ug RNA and random hexamers. It was immunoSEQ multiplex PCR that amplified TCR beta CDR3 across 54 Vbeta and 13 Jbeta. TCRdb itself ran the immunoSEQ multiplex PCR reads through MiXCR, one entry per CDR3 protein. This table has 150,000 to 200,000 distinct CDR3 sequences, about 95% appearing once. This sample was taken from a study of CD8 T cells in Susac syndrome. Germline V gene data show CDR1 as LNHDA and CDR2 as SQIVND (reference sequence). The CDR3 sequence is 13 residues long. V lost 6 bases, J lost 0 bases, and 9 bases lay in between. Peripheral blood CD8+ and CD4+ T cells were profiled by TCR beta sequencing.

This TCR was recovered from a human donor in good health. Sequenced material: CD4+ T cells from PBMCs. This chain links TRBV19 with TRBJ2-7; tentatively, D is TRBD2 (6 bases). Here the CDR3 DNA reads TGTGCCAGTAGATCGACTAGCTCCTACGAGCAGTACTTC. Amino acids: CASRSTSSYEQYF.